This TCR beta chain is from a study of regulatory T cells in long-lasting Graves disease. Building of the TCR beta libraries involved iRepertoire HTBI primers and Arm-PCR of CDR3 regions. TCRdb fed the multiplex PCR reads into MiXCR, producing one record per CDR3 protein. The sample shows approximately 360,000 distinct CDR3 sequences, 20% to 25% of them seen only once. Study-wide results and limits: Persistent Graves' patients showed less TCR diversity than newly diagnosed patients showed.

Sample time point: persistent/refractory GD, antithyroid drugs over 5 years with positive TRAb. From RNA extracted from PBMCs, the TCR library was made. Regarding this clonotype: As yet, its antigen is unknown.

This CDR3 is 9 amino acids long. CDR1 is DFQATT and CDR2 is SNEGSKA in the germline V gene (reference sequence). The receptor was isolated from a woman aged 40 to 50 with Graves disease. Sequencing used peripheral blood mononuclear cells (PBMCs), obtained when the disease was refractory, from a patient treated with antithyroid drugs. The chain recombines TRBV20-1 with TRBJ1-2; possibly TRBD1 for D (5 bases). The CDR3 here is CSRGDGYTF. CDR3 nucleotides: TGCAGCCGAGGGGATGGCTACACCTTC.